A selection of T cell receptor beta chains follows, all from one sample in a study of CD8+CD57+ T cells in acquired aplastic anemia. Each CDR3 protein gets one entry after TCRdb re-called the reads with MiXCR. The sample lists 89,000 or so distinct CDR3 sequences; approximately 73% were seen once. Sequencing was performed on sorted CD4+, CD8+, or CD8+CD57+ T cells (not recorded which) from PBMCs. These receptors were obtained from a human donor with aplastic anemia. The CDR3 runs from the conserved cysteine through the conserved F or W. Fields, in order: CDR3 DNA, CDR3 protein, J gene, CDR3 length, V gene, clone size, D gene. The D gene is left open where the match is weak. Size values are once, few and many counts, or a class for expanded clones, and some rows have none.

TGTGCCACCAGCAGAGAGAATAGGGGGGGATACGAGCAGTACTTC | CATSRENRGGYEQYF | TRBJ2-7 | 15 | TRBV15 | NA | NA
TGTGCCATCAGTGAAACAGGGGTGGGGGTTACACCCCTCCACTTT | CAISETGVGVTPLHF | TRBJ1-6 | 15 | TRBV10-3 | NA | TRBD1
TGCCGGGTTGATACCTACAATGAGCAGTTCTTC | CRVDTYNEQFF | TRBJ2-1 | 11 | TRBV7-6 | NA | NA
TGTGCCAGTAGCCAACCACGGGGGGTACTAGCGGGAGGAAGTAATGAGCAGTTCTTC | CASSQPRGVLAGGSNEQFF | TRBJ2-1 | 19 | TRBV19 | many | TRBD2
TGTGCCACCAGTGATCCAAAACGGTTTGAAACCGGGGAGCTGTTTTTT | CATSDPKRFETGELFF | TRBJ2-2 | 16 | TRBV24-1 | NA | NA
TGTGCCAGCAGCTTAGACGGGGCTTTATACGAGCAGTACTTC | CASSLDGALYEQYF | TRBJ2-7 | 14 | TRBV11-1 | NA | NA
TGCAGTGCCACCCCTCCAAAACAGACAGGGAAAGGCTATGGCTACACCTTC | CSATPPKQTGKGYGYTF | TRBJ1-2 | 17 | TRBV20-1 | NA | TRBD1
TGTGCCAGTGGGCGCCCGACAGGGGGGGCATACGAGCAGTACTTC | CASGRPTGGAYEQYF | TRBJ2-7 | 15 | TRBV7-9 | NA | TRBD1
TGTGCCAGTAGTGCTGGCAGGGGAGTTACCTACGAGCAGTACTTC | CASSAGRGVTYEQYF | TRBJ2-7 | 15 | TRBV19 | few | NA
TGTGCCAGCAGTGAAACAGCGAACTATGGCTACACCTTC | CASSETANYGYTF | TRBJ1-2 | 13 | TRBV25-1 | NA | NA
TGTGCCACCAGCAGAGAGGCCGGGACGAAGACCTACGAGCAGTACTTC | CATSREAGTKTYEQYF | TRBJ2-7 | 16 | TRBV15 | few | NA
TGCAGTGCTAAGAAGAACACCGGGGAGCTGTTTTTT | CSAKKNTGELFF | TRBJ2-2 | 12 | TRBV20-1 | NA | NA
TGCAGTGCTAGTAGTGGGACTGGGTACGAGCAGTACTTC | CSASSGTGYEQYF | TRBJ2-7 | 13 | TRBV20-1 | NA | NA
TGCAGTGCTAGGAACTACCGATCCTACGAGCAGTACTTC | CSARNYRSYEQYF | TRBJ2-7 | 13 | TRBV20-1 | once | NA
TGTGCCACCAGCGGACAGGGAGAGACCCAGTACTTC | CATSGQGETQYF | TRBJ2-5 | 12 | TRBV15 | NA | TRBD1
TGTGCCAGCAGCCAAGTCTCAGGACCCCAGTACTTC | CASSQVSGPQYF | TRBJ2-5 | 12 | TRBV14 | many | NA
TGCAGTGCTAGATCTTTGAACACACCGGACAGGGGTCCTACAGATACGCAGTATTTT | CSARSLNTPDRGPTDTQYF | TRBJ2-3 | 19 | TRBV20-1 | NA | TRBD1
TGTGCCAGCAGCTGGGGGGCGGTAGGTTCACCCCTCCACTTT | CASSWGAVGSPLHF | TRBJ1-6 | 14 | TRBV2 | NA | NA
TGTGCCAGCAGCATCCCGGACAGGGTCTACGAGCAGTACTTC | CASSIPDRVYEQYF | TRBJ2-7 | 14 | TRBV7-8 | NA | TRBD1
TGTGCCAGCAGCTTCTTCCCAAGTAATGAGCAGTTCTTC | CASSFFPSNEQFF | TRBJ2-1 | 13 | TRBV7-3 | once | NA
TGTGCCATCAGTGATAAAGGGACAGCTAGTGAAAAACTGTTTTTT | CAISDKGTASEKLFF | TRBJ1-4 | 15 | TRBV10-3 | NA | TRBD1
TGCGCCAGCAGTGAGACCAACCGGGACAGGGAGTCCTACGAGCAGTACTTC | CASSETNRDRESYEQYF | TRBJ2-7 | 17 | TRBV10-1 | NA | TRBD1
TGTGCCAGTAGTATCCGCTTACGGGAGGGCCTAATTTACGAGCAGTACTTC | CASSIRLREGLIYEQYF | TRBJ2-7 | 17 | TRBV19 | NA | TRBD2
TGTGCCAGCACCCTGAGGGTAGACCAGTACTTC | CASTLRVDQYF | TRBJ2-5 | 11 | TRBV2 | NA | NA
TGTGCCAGCAGTGATAGAAGTGGGGGAGAGACCCAGTACTTC | CASSDRSGGETQYF | TRBJ2-5 | 14 | TRBV2 | NA | NA
TGTGCCAGCAGTCTTGACGTGAAAGAGACCCAGTACTTC | CASSLDVKETQYF | TRBJ2-5 | 13 | TRBV2 | NA | NA
TGTGCCAGCAGCGTAGCTACGGGCGTCTCCTCCTACGAGCAGTACTTC | CASSVATGVSSYEQYF | TRBJ2-7 | 16 | TRBV9 | few | NA
TGTGCCAGCAGGGGGGCCACTGGAAACACCATATATTTT | CASRGATGNTIYF | TRBJ1-3 | 13 | TRBV2 | NA | NA
TGTGCCAGTAGTCGGGCCCTTGGCACTGAAGCTTTCTTT | CASSRALGTEAFF | TRBJ1-1 | 13 | TRBV19 | NA | NA
TGTGCCAGTAGTTTTTCGGGACTAGGGAACAATGAGCAGTTCTTC | CASSFSGLGNNEQFF | TRBJ2-1 | 15 | TRBV19 | NA | TRBD2
TGTGCCACCAGCAGCGGGAGCTTCGCAGATACGCAGTATTTT | CATSSGSFADTQYF | TRBJ2-3 | 14 | TRBV15 | once | NA
TGTGCCAGCAGTGTCGGGGGAAGCACCGGGGAGCTGTTTTTT | CASSVGGSTGELFF | TRBJ2-2 | 14 | TRBV2 | NA | NA
TGTGCCATCAGTGAGTCGAAGACAGGGGGTAGCAATCAGCCCCAGCATTTT | CAISESKTGGSNQPQHF | TRBJ1-5 | 17 | TRBV10-3 | NA | TRBD1
TGTGCCAGCAGCTTAGCAACGGCCTGGGAGCTGTTTTTT | CASSLATAWELFF | TRBJ2-2 | 13 | TRBV7-2 | NA | NA
TGTGCCAGCAGCTTAGTCAAGGGACTGACAGATACGCAGTATTTT | CASSLVKGLTDTQYF | TRBJ2-3 | 15 | TRBV11-2 | NA | NA
TGTGCCAGTCGGCGTCCTCAAGGCTACACCTTC | CASRRPQGYTF | TRBJ1-2 | 11 | TRBV9 | NA | NA
TGTGCCAGTAGTGAGGAGCGACTAGCACCCTACGAGCAGTACTTC | CASSEERLAPYEQYF | TRBJ2-7 | 15 | TRBV19 | NA | TRBD2